This TCR beta chain was obtained from a study of molecular identifiers for immune sequencing clone quantification. The study's findings and limits: With a barcode shared among identical TCR molecules, highly expanded clone sizes could be underestimated.

Using its own MiXCR run on the PCR reads, TCRdb lists one record per CDR3 protein. Seen here are 460,000 or so distinct CDR3 sequences, around 23% observed once, and the top ten hold 0.76%. This clonotype has ten or more counts. Its antigen remains unknown. This receptor was identified in a human donor in good health. Some libraries in this study had Jurkat cell RNA spiked in. Sequenced: naive CD8+ T cells from blood, with Jurkat cell RNA spiked in. The subset: FACS-sorted CD8+CD4-CCR7+CD45RA+ naive T cells.

CDR3 in amino acids: CASSPYSGGAADTQYF. CDR3 DNA sequence: TGTGCCAGTAGTCCCTATAGCGGGGGGGCCGCAGATACGCAGTATTTT. The V gene is TRBV19, the J gene TRBJ2-3; 11 bases are a match to TRBD2. The germline V gene encodes CDR1 LNHDA and CDR2 SQIVND (reference sequence). The junction had 8 bases not matched to a gene; V was cut back by 5 bases and J by 4 bases. There are 16 residues in the CDR3.